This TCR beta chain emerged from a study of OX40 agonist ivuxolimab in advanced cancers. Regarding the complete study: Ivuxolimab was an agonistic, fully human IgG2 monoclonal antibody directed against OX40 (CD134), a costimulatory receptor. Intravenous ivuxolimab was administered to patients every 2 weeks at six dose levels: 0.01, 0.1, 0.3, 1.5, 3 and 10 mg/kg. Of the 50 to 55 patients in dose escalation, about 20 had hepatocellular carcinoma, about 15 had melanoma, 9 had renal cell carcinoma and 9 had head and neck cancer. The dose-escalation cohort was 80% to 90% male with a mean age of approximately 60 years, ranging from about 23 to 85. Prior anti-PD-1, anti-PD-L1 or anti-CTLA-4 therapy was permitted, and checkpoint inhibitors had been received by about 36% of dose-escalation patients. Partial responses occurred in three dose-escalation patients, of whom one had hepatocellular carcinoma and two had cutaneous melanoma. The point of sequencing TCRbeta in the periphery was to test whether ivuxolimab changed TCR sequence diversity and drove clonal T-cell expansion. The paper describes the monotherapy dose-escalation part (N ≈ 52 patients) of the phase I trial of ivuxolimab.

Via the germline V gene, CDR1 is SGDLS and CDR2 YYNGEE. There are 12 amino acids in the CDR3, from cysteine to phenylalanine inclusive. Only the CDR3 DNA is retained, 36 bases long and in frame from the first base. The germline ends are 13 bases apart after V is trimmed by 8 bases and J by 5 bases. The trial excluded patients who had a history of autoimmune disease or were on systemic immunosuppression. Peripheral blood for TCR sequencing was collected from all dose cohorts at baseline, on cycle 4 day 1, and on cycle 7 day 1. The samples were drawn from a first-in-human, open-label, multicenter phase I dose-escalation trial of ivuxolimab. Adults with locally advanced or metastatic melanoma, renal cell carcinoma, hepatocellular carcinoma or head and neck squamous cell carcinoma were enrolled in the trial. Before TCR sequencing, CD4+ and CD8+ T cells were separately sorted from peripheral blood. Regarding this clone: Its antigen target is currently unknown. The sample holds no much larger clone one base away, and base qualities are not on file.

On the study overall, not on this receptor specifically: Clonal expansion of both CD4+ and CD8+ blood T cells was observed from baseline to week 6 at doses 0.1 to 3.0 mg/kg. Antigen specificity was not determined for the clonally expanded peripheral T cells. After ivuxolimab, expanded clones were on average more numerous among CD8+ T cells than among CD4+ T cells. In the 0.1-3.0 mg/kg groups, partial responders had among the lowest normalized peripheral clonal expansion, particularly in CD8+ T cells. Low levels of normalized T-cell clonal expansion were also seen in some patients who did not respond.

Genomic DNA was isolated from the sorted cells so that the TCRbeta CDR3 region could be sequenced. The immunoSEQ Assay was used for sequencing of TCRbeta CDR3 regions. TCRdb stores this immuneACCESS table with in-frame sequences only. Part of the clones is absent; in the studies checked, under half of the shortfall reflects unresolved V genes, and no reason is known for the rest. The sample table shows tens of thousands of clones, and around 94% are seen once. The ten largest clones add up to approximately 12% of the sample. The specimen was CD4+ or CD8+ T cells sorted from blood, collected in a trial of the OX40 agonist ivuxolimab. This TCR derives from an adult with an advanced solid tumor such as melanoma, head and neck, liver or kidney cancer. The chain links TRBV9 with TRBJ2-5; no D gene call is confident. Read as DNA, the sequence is TGTGCCAGTTCGGGTGAAGGGGAGACCCAGTACTTC. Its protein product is CASSGEGETQYF.